Listed below are T cell receptor gamma chains from one sample, sequenced in a study of γδ T cells in repeated Plasmodium falciparum infection. TCRdb re-called the multiplex PCR reads through CATT. The table has roughly 32,000 gamma-chain clones, under 1.5% seen once. Sequenced input: gamma-delta T cells from blood. All receptors derive from a pool of human donors (malaria-infected and uninfected, not separated). CDR3s include the opening cysteine and the closing phenylalanine or tryptophan. The listing skips clone size in some rows; elsewhere it reads once, few, many or a size class.

TRGJ1/TRGJ2	many	TRGV9	TGTGCCTTGTGGGAGGTGCTTACCCCTTATTATAAGAAACTCTTT	CALWEVLTPYYKKLF
TRGJP1	many	TRGV2	TGTGCCACCTGGGACGGACCCCATCCTCATACCACTGGTTGGTTCAAGATATTT	CATWDGPHPHTTGWFKIF
TRGJ1/TRGJ2	many	TRGV3	TGTGCCACCTGGGACAGAATTTATAAGAAACTCTTT	CATWDRIYKKLF
TRGJ1/TRGJ2	many	TRGV2	TGTGCCACCTGGGACCGATCTTATTATAAGAAACTCTTT	CATWDRSYYKKLF
TRGJ1/TRGJ2	many	TRGV3	TGTGCCACCTGGGACAAAAGGTGGGGTAAGAAACTCTTT	CATWDKRWGKKLF
TRGJ1/TRGJ2	medium-sized	TRGV9	TGTGCCTTGTGGGAGGTGCACCATTATTATAAGAAACTCTTT	CALWEVHHYYKKLF
TRGJ1/TRGJ2	many	TRGV2	TGTGCCACCTGGGACGGGCCGGATTTGGAACTCTTT	CATWDGPDLELF
TRGJP	many	TRGV9	TGTGCCTTGTGGGAGGTGCGGCCCCAAGAGTTGGGCAAAAAAATCAAGGTATTT	CALWEVRPQELGKKIKVF
TRGJ1/TRGJ2	many	TRGV4	TGTGCCACCTGGGATGGGAGGTGGTATTATAAGAAACTCTTT	CATWDGRWYYKKLF
TRGJP2	many	TRGV3	TGTGCCACCTGGGACAGCCGCTTTGATTGGATCAAGACGTTT	CATWDSRFDWIKTF
TRGJ1/TRGJ2	many	TRGV4	TGTGCCACCTGGGATGGACGATTTTATTATAAGAAACTCTTT	CATWDGRFYYKKLF
TRGJ1/TRGJ2	many	TRGV4	TGTGCCACCTGGGATGGGGCGAAGAAACTCTTT	CATWDGAKKLF
TRGJ1/TRGJ2	many	TRGV8	TGTGCCACCTGGGATAGGCCCCCCAATTATTATAAGAAACTCTTT	CATWDRPPNYYKKLF
TRGJP	medium-sized	TRGV9	TGTGCCTTGTGGGTAAGGGAGTTGGGCAAAAAAATCAAGGTATTT	CALWVRELGKKIKVF
TRGJ1/TRGJ2	medium-sized	TRGV3	TGTGCCACCTGGGACAGGGGGAATTATTATAAGAAACTCTTT	CATWDRGNYYKKLF
TRGJ1/TRGJ2	many	TRGV8	TGTGCCACCTGGGATAGTGAATATTACAAGAAACTCTTT	CATWDSEYYKKLF
TRGJP	many	TRGV2	TGTGCCACCTGGGACGGGCGTGAGTTGGGCAAAAAAATCAAGGTATTT	CATWDGRELGKKIKVF
TRGJP	medium-sized	TRGV9	TGTGCCTTGTGGGAGGTTGAGCAAGAGTTGGGCAAAAAAATCAAGGTATTT	CALWEVEQELGKKIKVF
TRGJ1/TRGJ2	many	TRGV8	TGTGCCACCTGGGATAGGCTGGAATATAAGAAACTCTTT	CATWDRLEYKKLF
TRGJP	medium-sized	TRGV9	TGTGCCTTGTGGGAGCCTATACAAGAGTTGGGCAAAAAAATCAAGGTATTT	CALWEPIQELGKKIKVF
TRGJ1/TRGJ2	many	TRGV2	TGTGCCACCTGGGACGGGCTAGTGAAACTCTTT	CATWDGLVKLF
TRGJP2	many	TRGV3	TGTGCCACATGGAGTCGAAGTGATTGGATCAAGACGTTT	CATWSRSDWIKTF
TRGJ1/TRGJ2	many	TRGV4	TGTGCCACCTGGGAGATGGGGATTTATTATAAGAAACTCTTT	CATWEMGIYYKKLF
TRGJP1	many	TRGV2	TGTGCCACCTGGGACGGGAGGTCTGGTTGGTTCAAGATATTT	CATWDGRSGWFKIF
TRGJP	medium-sized	TRGV9	TGTGCCTTGTGGGAGGTTAGAGAGTTGGGCAAAAAAATCAAGGTATTT	CALWEVRELGKKIKVF
TRGJP	medium-sized	TRGV9	TGTGCCTTGTGGGAGTGGAGGGAGTTGGGCAAAAAAATCAAGGTATTT	CALWEWRELGKKIKVF
TRGJP	many	TRGV9	TGTGCCTTGTGGGAGGTCCGCCAGGGAGCGTTGGGCAAAAAAATCAAGGTATTT	CALWEVRQGALGKKIKVF
TRGJ1/TRGJ2	many	TRGV4	TGTGCCACCTGGGATGGGCGTGGGTATTATAAGAAACTCTTT	CATWDGRGYYKKLF
TRGJP1	-	TRGV8	TGTGCCACCTGGGATAGGCGTTCTTATACCACTGGTTGGTTCAAGATATTT	CATWDRRSYTTGWFKIF
TRGJP	many	TRGV9	TGTGCCTTGTGGGAGGTAGTAGAGCAAGAGTTGGGCAAAAAAATCAAGGTATTT	CALWEVVEQELGKKIKVF
TRGJ1/TRGJ2	many	TRGV4	TGTGCCACCTGGGATCCTTACTGCGGACAGAAACTCTTT	CATWDPYCGQKLF
TRGJP	medium-sized	TRGV9	TGTGCCTTGTGGGTACCCGGCGAGTTGGGCAAAAAAATCAAGGTATTT	CALWVPGELGKKIKVF
TRGJ1/TRGJ2	many	TRGV8	TGTGCCACCTGGGATAGACCTTGGGGTTATAAGAAACTCTTT	CATWDRPWGYKKLF
TRGJ1/TRGJ2	many	TRGV9	TGTGCCTTGTGGGAGGTGTTCAAACTCTTT	CALWEVFKLF
TRGJ1/TRGJ2	many	TRGV3	TGTGCCGCCTGGTCTTCTAAGAAACTCTTT	CAAWSSKKLF
TRGJ1/TRGJ2	many	TRGV8	TGTGCCACCTGGGATACCTTCGGGGATTATTATAAGAAACTCTTT	CATWDTFGDYYKKLF
TRGJP1	many	TRGV9	TGTGCCTTGTGGGAGGTGCACAATCGGTCCACTGGTTGGTTCAAGATATTT	CALWEVHNRSTGWFKIF
TRGJ1/TRGJ2	many	TRGV2	TGTGCCACCTGGGACGGCAAGAAACTCTTT	CATWDGKKLF
TRGJ1/TRGJ2	many	TRGV4	TGTGCCACCTGGGATTGTCCCTGGACGAAAGTGTATTATAAGAAACTCTTT	CATWDCPWTKVYYKKLF
TRGJP	many	TRGV9	TGTGCCTTGTGGGAGGGCCACCGGCAAGAGTTGGGCAAAAAAATCAAGGTATTT	CALWEGHRQELGKKIKVF
TRGJ1/TRGJ2	many	TRGV9	TGTGCCTTGTGGGAGGTGCACCCCATTAGATATAAGAAACTCTTT	CALWEVHPIRYKKLF
TRGJP	medium-sized	TRGV9	TGTGCCTTGTGGGAGGTTAGTGAGTTGGGCAAAAAAATCAAGGTATTT	CALWEVSELGKKIKVF
TRGJ1/TRGJ2	many	TRGV4	TGTGCCACCTGGGATGAGACTTATTATAAGAAACTCTTT	CATWDETYYKKLF
TRGJ1/TRGJ2	many	TRGV2	TGTGCCACCTGGGACGGGCCGGAGAATTATAAGAAACTCTTT	CATWDGPENYKKLF
TRGJ1/TRGJ2	many	TRGV2	TGTGCCACCTGGGAAAAGAAACTCTTT	CATWEKKLF
TRGJP1	many	TRGV3	TGTGCCACCTGGGACAGGAGTACCACTGGTTGGTTCAAGATATTT	CATWDRSTTGWFKIF
TRGJP2	many	TRGV2	TGTGCCACCTGGGACCGATATAGTAGTGATTGGATCAAGACGTTT	CATWDRYSSDWIKTF
TRGJ1/TRGJ2	many	TRGV2	TGTGCCACCTGGGACGGGCCACGATTAGGCTATAAGAAACTCTTT	CATWDGPRLGYKKLF
TRGJ1/TRGJ2	many	TRGV4	TGTGCCACCTGGGATGGGCCGTTTGAAGAGAAACTCTTT	CATWDGPFEEKLF
TRGJ1/TRGJ2	many	TRGV9	TGTGCCTTGTGGGAGGTGTTACTTTATTATAAGAAACTCTTT	CALWEVLLYYKKLF
TRGJ1/TRGJ2	many	TRGV8	TGTGCCACCTGGGGCCCCATGGTGAAACTCTTT	CATWGPMVKLF